What follows are 9 T cell receptor beta chains derived from one specimen sequenced in a study of CD8 T cells in Susac syndrome. An input of about 0.45 to 1 ug of RNA was subjected to reverse transcription using random hexamers. TCRdb called the immunoSEQ multiplex PCR reads again in MiXCR, with one record for every CDR3 protein. This repertoire shows approximately 200,000 distinct CDR3 sequences, roughly 96% found once; its top ten account for under 0.095%. Sequenced material: CD4+ T cells from PBMCs. The receptors were sampled from a human donor with multiple sclerosis.

The chain uses TRBV6-5 and TRBJ2-1; no clear D. The CDR3 consists of 11 residues. CDR1 is MNHEY and CDR2 is SVGAGI in the germline V gene. The V gene lost 2 bases and the J gene lost 7 bases, with 3 bases spanning the gap. CDR3 region: CASSYGNEQFF. DNA for the CDR3: TGTGCCAGCAGTTACGGTAATGAGCAGTTCTTC.

V usage is TRBV7-3 and J usage is TRBJ1-2; D is perhaps TRBD1 (5 bases). CDR3 length equals 13 residues. Germline CDR1 SGHTA, CDR2 FQGTGA. Trimming left V 3 bases short and J 8 bases short, with 13 bases between. In DNA, the CDR3 is TGTGCCAGCAGCTTCTCAGGGAATGAAGGCTACACCTTC. The encoded protein is CASSFSGNEGYTF.

The chain combines TRBV5-4 with TRBJ2-5; TRBD2 aligns across 8 bases. V lost 4 bases, J lost 2 bases, and 10 bases stayed unmatched. Germline V CDR1 and CDR2: SGHNT, YYREEE (reference sequence). CDR3 length: 16 amino acids. CDR3: CASSRSLAESQETQYF. CDR3 nucleotide sequence: TGTGCCAGCAGCCGATCACTAGCGGAATCACAAGAGACCCAGTACTTC.

This chain's CDR3 is CASRVRRDTEAFF. CDR3 nucleotides: TGCGCCAGCAGGGTCCGCCGGGACACTGAAGCTTTCTTT. The chain combines TRBV10-1 with TRBJ1-1; no definite D call. The CDR3 is 13 amino acids. The germline V gene encodes CDR1 WNHNN and CDR2 SYGVQD (reference sequence). V lost 6 bases to trimming and J lost 3 bases, with 11 bases between them.

The V and J genes are TRBV25-1 and TRBJ2-5; no clear D. The ends were cut back, 6 bases at V and 4 bases at J, with 6 bases in the middle. The CDR3 is 11 residues long. CDR1 is MGHDK and CDR2 is SYGVNS in the germline V gene. Here the CDR3 reads CASRRAETQYF. DNA for the CDR3: TGTGCCAGCAGGAGAGCAGAGACCCAGTACTTC.

The chain uses TRBV30 and TRBJ1-4, with D tentatively TRBD1 (5 bases). The CDR3 has 11 amino acids. The V and J ends lost 0 bases and 13 bases respectively, with 9 bases between them. In germline, CDR1 is GTSNPN, CDR2 SVGIG (reference sequence). CDR3 region: CAWSVGGGLFF. The CDR3 DNA follows: TGTGCCTGGAGTGTAGGTGGGGGACTGTTTTTT.

V usage is TRBV20-1 and J usage is TRBJ2-1, with D possibly matching TRBD2 (5 bases). There are 15 residues in the CDR3. The germline V gene encodes CDR1 DFQATT and CDR2 SNEGSKA (reference sequence). The ends were cut back, 3 bases at V and 10 bases at J, with 22 bases in the middle. The CDR3 here is CSARWRSGSHSEQFF. In DNA form, the CDR3 reads TGCAGTGCTAGGTGGAGGTCGGGGTCACATTCCGAGCAGTTCTTC.

The chain joins TRBV7-6 to TRBJ1-2, with D perhaps TRBD1 (5 bases). The CDR3 is 13 residues long. Trimming removed 2 bases from V and 7 bases from J, with 11 bases in between. From germline, CDR1 is SGHVS and CDR2 FNYEAQ. The chain's CDR3 is CASSLPGVSGYTF. CDR3 in DNA: TGTGCCAGCAGCTTACCGGGGGTTAGTGGCTACACCTTC.

This sequence joins TRBV20-1 and TRBJ1-2; D gene unclear. V was clipped by 2 bases and J by 7 bases, with 14 bases between them. The CDR3 has 13 residues. Germline V lookup: CDR1 DFQATT, CDR2 SNEGSKA (reference sequence). The CDR3 DNA reads as TGCAGTGCTAGACCTGACGAGGGATTTGGCTACACCTTC. Its translation: CSARPDEGFGYTF.